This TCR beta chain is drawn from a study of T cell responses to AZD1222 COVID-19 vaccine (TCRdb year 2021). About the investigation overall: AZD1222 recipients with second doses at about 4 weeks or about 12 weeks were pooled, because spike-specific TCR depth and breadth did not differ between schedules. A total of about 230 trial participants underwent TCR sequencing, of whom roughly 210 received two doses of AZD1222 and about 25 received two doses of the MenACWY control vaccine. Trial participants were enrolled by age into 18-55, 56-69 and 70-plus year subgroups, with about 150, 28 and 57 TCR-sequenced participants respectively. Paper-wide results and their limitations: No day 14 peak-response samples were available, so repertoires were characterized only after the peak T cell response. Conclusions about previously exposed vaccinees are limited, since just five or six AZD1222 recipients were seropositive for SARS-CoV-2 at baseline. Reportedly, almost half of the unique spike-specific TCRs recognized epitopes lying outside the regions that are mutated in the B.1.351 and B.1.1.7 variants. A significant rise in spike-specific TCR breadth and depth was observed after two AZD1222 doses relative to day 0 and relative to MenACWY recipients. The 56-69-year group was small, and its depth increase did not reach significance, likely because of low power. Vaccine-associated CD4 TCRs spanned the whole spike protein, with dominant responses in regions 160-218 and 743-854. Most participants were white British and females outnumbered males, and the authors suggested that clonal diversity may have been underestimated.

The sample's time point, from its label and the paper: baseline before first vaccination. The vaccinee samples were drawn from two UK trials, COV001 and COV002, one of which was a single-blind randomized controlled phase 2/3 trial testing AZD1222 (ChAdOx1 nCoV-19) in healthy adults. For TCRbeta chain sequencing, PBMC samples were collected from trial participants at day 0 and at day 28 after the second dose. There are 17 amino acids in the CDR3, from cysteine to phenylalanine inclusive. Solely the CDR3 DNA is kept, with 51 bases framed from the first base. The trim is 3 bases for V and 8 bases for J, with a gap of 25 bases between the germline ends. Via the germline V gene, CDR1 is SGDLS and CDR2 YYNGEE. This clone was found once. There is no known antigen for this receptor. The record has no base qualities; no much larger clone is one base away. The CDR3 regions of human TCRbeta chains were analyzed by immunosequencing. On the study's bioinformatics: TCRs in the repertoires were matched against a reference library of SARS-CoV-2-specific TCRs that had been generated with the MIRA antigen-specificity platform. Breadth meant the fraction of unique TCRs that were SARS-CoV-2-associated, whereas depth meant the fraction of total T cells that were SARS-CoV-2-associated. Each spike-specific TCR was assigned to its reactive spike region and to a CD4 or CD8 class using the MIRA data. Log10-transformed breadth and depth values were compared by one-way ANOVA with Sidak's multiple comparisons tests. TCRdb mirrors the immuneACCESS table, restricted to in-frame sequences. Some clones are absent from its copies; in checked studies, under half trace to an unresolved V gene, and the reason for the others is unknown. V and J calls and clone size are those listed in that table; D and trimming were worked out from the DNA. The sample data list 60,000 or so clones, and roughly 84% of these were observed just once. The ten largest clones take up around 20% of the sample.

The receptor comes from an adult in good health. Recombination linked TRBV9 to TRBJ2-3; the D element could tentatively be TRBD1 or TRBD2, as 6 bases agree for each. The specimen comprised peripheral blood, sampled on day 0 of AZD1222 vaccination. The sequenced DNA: TGTGCCAGCAGCGGCCGCGGGGACTCATTACAAGGGGGTACGCAGTATTTT. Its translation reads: CASSGRGDSLQGGTQYF.